Below, 17 T cell receptor beta chains from the same sample are listed, as sequenced in a study of T cells in women clearing cervical HPV infection. Libraries were prepared by immunoSEQ multiplex PCR; TCRdb keeps only in-frame clonotypes and omits some of them. The sample's table shows approximately 16,000 clones. The sequenced sample consisted of blood buffy coat. Every receptor here comes from a woman aged 18 to 75 with a cervical HPV16 infection that either progressed to CIN3+ or cleared (not recorded which).

Note on this clone: The DNA ends 3 residues before the CDR3 does, and the rest of the CDR3 is filled in from the germline J gene. The genes are TRBV28 and TRBJ2-7, with D perhaps TRBD1 (6 bases). Trimming shortened V by 7 bases and J by 2 bases, and 15 bases separated the two germline ends. The CDR3 consists of 14 residues. Germline-derived CDR1 and CDR2 are MDHEN and SYDVKM. CDR3 sequence reads: CASTRLGGAYEQYF. The CDR3 DNA, read in part, is TGTGCCAGCACCAGGCTAGGGGGAGCCTACGAG.

In the case of this clone: Sequencing ends 3 residues short of the CDR3 end; the germline J gene provides the rest. The chain combines TRBV12-3 or TRBV12-4 with TRBJ1-2, with D tentatively TRBD1 (6 bases). Trimming removed 9 bases at V and 2 bases at J, with 16 bases between. The CDR3 is 14 amino acids. CDR3 bases read: TGTGCCAGTTCCCTTAGGGGGGGGAACTATGGC. This translates into CASSLRGGNYG. From start to end, the CDR3 is CASSLRGGNYGYTF.

The CDR3 bases that were read are TGTGCCAGCAGCTTTGCAGGGGACTACGAG. Protein sequence: CASSFAGDYE. The full CDR3 protein reads CASSFAGDYEQYF. The chain uses TRBV5-6 and TRBJ2-7, with TRBD1 as a possible D gene (6 bases). Coverage ceases 3 residues before the CDR3 finishes, and the germline J gene fills in the end. V lost 2 bases and J lost 3, with 9 bases in between. CDR3 length: 13 amino acids. Germline V gene sequence: CDR1 SGHDT, CDR2 YYEEEE.

About this clone itself: With the read ending 3 residues before the CDR3 end, the germline J gene is used to fill in that end. The chain links TRBV6-2 or TRBV6-3 to TRBJ1-5; the D gene is possibly TRBD1 (5 bases). CDR3 length: 13 amino acids. Germline V gene sequence: CDR1 MNHEY, CDR2 SVGEGT. V lost 8 bases, J lost 6 bases, and 14 bases lay in between. The chain's CDR3 is CASSRGGGQPQHF. The covered CDR3 bases are TGTGCCAGCTCCCGCGGGGGGGGTCAGCCC.

Concerning this clone: Read coverage stops 3 residues before the CDR3 terminus; the germline J gene supplies the remainder. V and J are TRBV5-6 and TRBJ1-1; D not resolved. The CDR3 covers 14 residues. Between the trimmed V and J ends, which lost 4 bases and 2 bases, there was a span of 12 bases. In germline, CDR1 is SGHDT, CDR2 YYEEEE. CDR3 in amino acids: CASSPSGANTEAFF. CDR3 DNA, as far as it was read: TGTGCCAGCAGCCCAAGCGGAGCCAACACTGAA.

Worth noting for this clone: The CDR3 is cut off 3 residues early in the read; its end comes from the germline J gene. V is TRBV2 and J is TRBJ2-3; D is possibly TRBD1 (6 bases). There are 18 residues in the CDR3. The germline gives CDR1 SNHLY, CDR2 FYNNEI. The V end was cut by 0 bases, the J end by 0 bases, with 16 bases between. CDR3 amino acids: CASSEAVSWGHSTDTQYF. CDR3 DNA, as far as it was read: TGTGCCAGCAGTGAAGCTGTCTCGTGGGGACATAGCACAGATACG. The full variable domain, its missing parts supplied by reference TRBV2 and TRBJ2-3, is EPEVTQTPSHQVTQMGQEVILRCVPISNHLYFYWYRQILGQKVEFLVSFYNNEISEKSEIFDDQFSVERPDGSNFTLKIRSTKLEDSAMYFCASSEAVSWGHSTDTQYFGPGTRLTVL.

Details on this clone: The sequenced fragment ends 3 residues before the CDR3 boundary, so the rest is inferred from the germline J gene. J is TRBJ1-1 and V is TRBV6-1, with D maybe TRBD1 (5 bases). Per the germline V gene, CDR1 is MNHNS and CDR2 is SASEGT. V was pared by 2 bases and J by 0 bases, with 13 bases between. The length of the CDR3 is 16 residues. The sequenced part of the CDR3 DNA is TGTGCCAGCAGTGAATGGGCTTGGGGCTTGAACACTGAA. Its translation: CASSEWAWGLNTE. The full CDR3 is CASSEWAWGLNTEAFF.

As concerns this clone: The read terminates 3 residues ahead of where the CDR3 ends, so the germline J gene completes it. The V gene is TRBV12-3 or TRBV12-4, the J gene TRBJ2-5; 8 nucleotides align to TRBD2. The CDR3 covers 15 residues. The V segment lost 6 bases and the J segment 5 bases; nucleotides outside the gene matches: 11. The sequenced part of the CDR3 DNA is TGTGCCAGCAGCTCAGGTTGGACTAGCTCGGAGACC. It translates to CASSSGWTSSET. The entire CDR3 protein reads CASSSGWTSSETQYF.

As for this clone: The CDR3 goes on 3 residues after the read ends, and that part is filled in from the germline J gene. This chain uses TRBV2 with TRBJ2-7; D may be TRBD2 (8 bases). The CDR3 sequence is 19 residues long. V lost 4 bases, J lost 2 bases, and 27 bases lay in between. The V gene's germline CDR1 is SNHLY and CDR2 FYNNEI. CDR3 residues: CASSGRQGTGLAGPYEQYF. Incomplete CDR3 DNA: TGTGCCAGCAGTGGTCGACAGGGTACAGGGCTAGCGGGTCCCTACGAG.

As for this clone: The read comes to an end 3 residues before the CDR3 does, leaving the germline J gene to fill in the end. The V gene is TRBV19, the J gene TRBJ2-2, with D possibly TRBD1 on 5 matching bases. The germline CDR1 and CDR2 sequences are LNHDA and SQIVND (reference sequence). The V gene lost 0 bases and the J gene lost 6 bases, with 14 bases spanning the gap. The CDR3 is 16 residues long. The CDR3 is CASSIEGQGQAGELFF. The covered CDR3 bases are TGTGCCAGTAGTATAGAAGGGCAGGGTCAGGCCGGGGAG.

On this clone: The read falls 3 residues short of the CDR3 end, and the missing part is taken from the germline J gene. The chain carries TRBV7-8 and TRBJ1-2; no reliable D call. The CDR3 consists of 12 residues. Germline CDR1 and CDR2: SGHVS and FQNEAQ. CDR3 sequence reads: CASSLEVEGYTF. The CDR3 DNA, read in part, is TGTGCCAGCAGCTTAGAGGTTGAAGGC.

As concerns this clone: With the read ending 3 residues before the CDR3 end, the germline J gene is used to fill in that end. The chain couples TRBV28 to TRBJ1-2; unclear D gene. Germline V gene data show CDR1 as MDHEN and CDR2 as SYDVKM. This CDR3 is built from 13 residues. The CDR3 bases that were read are TGTGCCAGCAGCCCTGGAGGGCCGGGGGGC. Translation: CASSPGGPGG. The whole CDR3 protein is CASSPGGPGGYTF.

To note about this clone: The CDR3 extends 3 residues past the end of the read, so its final part is completed from the germline J gene. The chain employs TRBV5-6 and TRBJ1-2; tentatively, D is TRBD1 (5 bases). The CDR3 totals 15 residues. V lost 7 bases to trimming and J lost 3 bases, with 19 bases between them. Germline CDR1 is SGHDT and CDR2 is YYEEEE. The CDR3 is CASLVLREGDYGYTF. The sequenced CDR3 bases are TGTGCCAGCCTTGTCCTTCGGGAAGGGGACTATGGC.

In the case of this clone: The CDR3 goes on 3 residues after the read ends, and that part is filled in from the germline J gene. The chain has TRBV4-1 and TRBJ1-2; 9 nucleotides agree with TRBD1. Germline-derived CDR1 and CDR2 are MGHRA and YSYEKL. The CDR3 consists of 15 residues. The covered CDR3 bases are TGCGCCAGCAGCCAATCGATGGGACAGGGCCGAGGC. Translated, it gives CASSQSMGQGRG. From start to end, the CDR3 is CASSQSMGQGRGYTF.

About this clone: The read falls 3 residues short of the CDR3 end, and the missing part is taken from the germline J gene. V usage is TRBV12-3 or TRBV12-4 and J usage is TRBJ2-1; no firm D call. The CDR3 has 15 residues. Trimming stripped 5 bases from V and 2 bases from J, with 13 bases between. The CDR3 DNA, read in part, is TGTGCCAGCAGTCTATCCCCACGGGCCTACAATGAG. As protein: CASSLSPRAYNE. The CDR3 in its entirety is CASSLSPRAYNEQFF.

Worth noting for this clone: The read gets to within 3 residues of the CDR3 end, and the germline J gene fills in the rest. The chain links TRBV20-1 to TRBJ1-5, with 10 bases fitting TRBD1. Per germline, CDR1 DFQATT and CDR2 SNEGSKA (reference sequence). The CDR3 has 18 amino acids. The V gene end was trimmed by 3 bases and the J gene end by 3 bases; junction bases not matched to a gene: 14. The sequenced part of the CDR3 DNA is TGCAGTGCTAGGGGGAGGGTAGGGACAGGGGCTCTCAATCAGCCC. Its protein product is CSARGRVGTGALNQP. In full, the CDR3 reads CSARGRVGTGALNQPQHF.

To note about this clone: The DNA ends 3 residues before the CDR3 does, and the rest of the CDR3 is filled in from the germline J gene. The chain carries TRBV5-1 and TRBJ2-2; D is possibly TRBD2 (6 bases). This CDR3 is 15 amino acids long. CDR1 is SGHRS, CDR2 YFSETQ, per germline. The germline V and J ends were trimmed by 6 bases and 2 bases, with 14 bases remaining between them. CDR3 sequence reads: CASIPDGGNTGELFF. The CDR3 DNA, read in part, is TGCGCCAGCATCCCTGACGGGGGAAACACCGGGGAG.